Listed here is a single T cell receptor (beta chain). Its specificity is not known. The PCR used 60 Vbeta and 13 Jbeta primers. The assay was immunoSEQ multiplex PCR, and TCRdb's table has in-frame clones only and misses some. The sample yields about 170,000 clones, roughly 80% seen once. The data belong to a study of cytomegalovirus exposure and HLA in healthy donors. Study-wide background: An earlier analysis found fewer than 140 million unique TCR beta sequences from 200 million or so T cells. The study's findings and limits: TCR beta V- and J-gene trimming, according to a later analysis, was linked to a missense DCLRE1C variant.

Although they were nominally healthy when sampled, donors likely had unrecorded immune exposures. V lost 6 bases, J lost 6 bases, and 4 bases stayed unmatched. The CDR3 consists of 12 residues. Germline values: CDR1 SQVTM, CDR2 ANQGSEA. V and J are TRBV29-1 and TRBJ2-3, with 9 nucleotides matching TRBD1. The source of this sequence is a male donor in good health and CMV-seronegative. Sequencing was carried out using PBMCs. The CDR3 region has the DNA TGCAGCGTGACAGGGGGGTTGGATACGCAGTATTTT. Its translation: CSVTGGLDTQYF.